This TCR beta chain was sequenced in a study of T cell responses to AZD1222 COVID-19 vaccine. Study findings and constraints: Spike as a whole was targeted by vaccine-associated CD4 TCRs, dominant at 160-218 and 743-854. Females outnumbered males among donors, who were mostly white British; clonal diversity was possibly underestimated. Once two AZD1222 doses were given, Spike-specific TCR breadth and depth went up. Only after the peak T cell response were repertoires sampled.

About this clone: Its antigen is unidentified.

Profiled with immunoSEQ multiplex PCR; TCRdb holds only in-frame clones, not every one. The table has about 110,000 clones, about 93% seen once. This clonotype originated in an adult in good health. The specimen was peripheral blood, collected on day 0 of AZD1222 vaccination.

CDR3 sequence reads: CSVDPRDSSYEQYF. Here the CDR3 DNA reads TGCAGCGTTGACCCCCGGGACAGCTCCTACGAGCAGTACTTC. V is TRBV29-1 and J is TRBJ2-7; 7 bases are shared with TRBD1. Germline loops: CDR1 SQVTM, CDR2 ANQGSEA. The CDR3 length is 14 residues. V shed 3 bases, J shed 0 bases, and the junction held 5 bases outside the gene matches.